This TCR beta chain was documented in a study of T cell repertoires in cytomegalovirus infection. Study-wide background: CMV infection together with matching HLA type was indicated by public TCR beta signatures.

Each CDR3 protein is one row after TCRdb ran MiXCR on the reads. The repertoire consists of roughly 200,000 distinct CDR3 sequences, with about a sixth occurring once and the leading ten covering almost 25%. Study results and caveats: What dominated the ex vivo response were HLA-C-restricted CMV-specific TCR beta clonotypes. Summed public TCR beta family frequency identified CMV carriers bearing the relevant HLA.

A remark on this clonotype: The antigen is not known.

With V trimmed by 0 bases and J by 4 bases, 6 bases remained unmatched. Germline-derived CDR1 and CDR2 are SGHDT and YYEEEE. The CDR3 runs 16 residues. The sequence was obtained from a human donor in good health (CMV status not recorded). Some clones in this sample may be carry-over from other donors' samples. Specimen: CD8+ T cells from PBMCs. V gene TRBV5-6 combines with J gene TRBJ2-3; 9 positions match TRBD2. The CDR3 DNA follows: TGTGCCAGCAGCTTGGCGCTAGCGGGGACGGCAGATACGCAGTATTTT. It translates to CASSLALAGTADTQYF. The full variable domain, its missing parts supplied by reference TRBV5-6 and TRBJ2-3, is DAGVTQSPTHLIKTRGQQVTLRCSPKSGHDTVSWYQQALGQGPQFIFQYYEEEERQRGNFPDRFSGHQFPNYSSELNVNALLLGDSALYLCASSLALAGTADTQYFGPGTRLTVL.